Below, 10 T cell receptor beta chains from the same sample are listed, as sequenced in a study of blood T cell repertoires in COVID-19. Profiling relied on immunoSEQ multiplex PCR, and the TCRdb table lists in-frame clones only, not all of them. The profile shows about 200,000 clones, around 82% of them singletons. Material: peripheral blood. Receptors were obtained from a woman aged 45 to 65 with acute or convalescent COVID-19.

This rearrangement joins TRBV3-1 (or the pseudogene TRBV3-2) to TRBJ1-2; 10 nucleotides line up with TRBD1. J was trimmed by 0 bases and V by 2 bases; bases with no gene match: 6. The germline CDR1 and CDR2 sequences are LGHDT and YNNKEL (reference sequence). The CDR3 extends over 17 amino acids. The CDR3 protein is CASSQLSTGGSNYGYTF. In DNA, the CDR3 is TGTGCCAGCAGCCAACTGTCGACAGGGGGCTCTAACTATGGCTACACCTTC.

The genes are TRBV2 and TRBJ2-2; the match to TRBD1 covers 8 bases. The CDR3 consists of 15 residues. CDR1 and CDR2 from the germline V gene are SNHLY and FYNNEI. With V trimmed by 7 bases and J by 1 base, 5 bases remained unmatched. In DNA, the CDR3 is TGTGCCAGCACCGGACAGGGTAGGAACACCGGGGAGCTGTTTTTT. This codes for CASTGQGRNTGELFF.

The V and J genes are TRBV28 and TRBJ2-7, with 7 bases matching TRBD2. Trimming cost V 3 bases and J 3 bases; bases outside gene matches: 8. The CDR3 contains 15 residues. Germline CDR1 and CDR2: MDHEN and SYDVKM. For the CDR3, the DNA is TGTGCCAGCAGTTTCTCGGCTAGCGGCCACTACGAGCAGTACTTC. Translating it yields CASSFSASGHYEQYF.

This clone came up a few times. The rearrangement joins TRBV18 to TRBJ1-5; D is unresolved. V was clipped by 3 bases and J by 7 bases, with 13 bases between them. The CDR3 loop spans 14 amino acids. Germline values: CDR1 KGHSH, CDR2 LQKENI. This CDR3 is CASSPSGLGQPQHF. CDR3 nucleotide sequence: TGTGCCAGCTCACCGTCCGGACTTGGGCAGCCCCAGCATTTT.

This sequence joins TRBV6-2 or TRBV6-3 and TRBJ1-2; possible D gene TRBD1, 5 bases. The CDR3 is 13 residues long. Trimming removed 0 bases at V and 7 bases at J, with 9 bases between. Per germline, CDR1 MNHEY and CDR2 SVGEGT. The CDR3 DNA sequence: TGTGCCAGCAGTTACTCGCGGCAGGGTGGCTACACCTTC. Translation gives CASSYSRQGGYTF.

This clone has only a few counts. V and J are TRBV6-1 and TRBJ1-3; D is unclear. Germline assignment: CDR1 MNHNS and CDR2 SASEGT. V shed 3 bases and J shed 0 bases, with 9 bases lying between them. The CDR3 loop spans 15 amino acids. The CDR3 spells CASSEYGSSGNTIYF. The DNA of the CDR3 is TGTGCCAGCAGTGAGTACGGGAGCTCTGGAAACACCATATATTTT.

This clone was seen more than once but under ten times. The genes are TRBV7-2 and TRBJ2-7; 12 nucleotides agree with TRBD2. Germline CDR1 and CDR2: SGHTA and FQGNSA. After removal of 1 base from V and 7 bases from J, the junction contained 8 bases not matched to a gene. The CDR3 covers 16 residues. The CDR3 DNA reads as TGTGCCAGCAGCTTAGTCCTAGCGGGAGGGGGTTGGGAGCAGTACTTC. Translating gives CASSLVLAGGGWEQYF.

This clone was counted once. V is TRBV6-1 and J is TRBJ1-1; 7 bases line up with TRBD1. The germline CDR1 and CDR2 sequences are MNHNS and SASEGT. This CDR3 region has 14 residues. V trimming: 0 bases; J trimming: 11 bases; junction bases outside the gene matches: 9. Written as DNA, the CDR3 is TGTGCCAGCAGTGAAGCACAGGGGCTCCGGGAGGCTTTCTTT. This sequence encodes CASSEAQGLREAFF.

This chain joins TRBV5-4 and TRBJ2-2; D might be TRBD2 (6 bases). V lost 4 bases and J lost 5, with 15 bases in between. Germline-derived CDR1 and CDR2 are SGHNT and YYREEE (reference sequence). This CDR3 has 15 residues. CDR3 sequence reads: CASSLSGTLTGELFF. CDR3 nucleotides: TGTGCCAGCAGCCTCTCCGGGACTTTAACCGGGGAGCTGTTTTTT.

In DNA form, the CDR3 reads TGTGCCAGCAGACGACACCACTACGAGCAGTACTTC. Its translation: CASRRHHYEQYF. The chain recombines TRBV27 with TRBJ2-7; D is undetermined. CDR3 length equals 12 residues. CDR1 and CDR2 (germline): MNHEY, SMNVEV (reference sequence). The ends were cut back, 6 bases at V and 3 bases at J, with 9 bases in the middle.